Listed here are 30 T cell receptor beta chains from one sample, sequenced in a study of CD8 T cells in Susac syndrome. RNA, at roughly 0.45 to 1 ug, was reverse transcribed with random hexamers. TCRdb re-analysed the immunoSEQ multiplex PCR reads in MiXCR, keeping a single row per CDR3 protein. Of fewer than 150,000 distinct CDR3 sequences listed, 91% are singletons. Sequencing was performed on CD8+ T cells from PBMCs. These TCRs come from a human donor with multiple sclerosis.

This clonotype is a singleton in its sample. The chain joins TRBV27 to TRBJ2-3; TRBD2 matches at 9 bases. Germline V gives CDR1 MNHEY, CDR2 SMNVEV (reference sequence). V lost 4 bases and J lost 4; bases outside the gene matches: 9. CDR3 size: 16 residues. CDR3 DNA sequence: TGTGCCAGCAGTTATGAGACCGGGACTAGCTCAGATACGCAGTATTTT. As protein: CASSYETGTSSDTQYF.

Here the CDR3 DNA reads TGTGCCAGCAGCTTTCTGGCGGGATCCGGGGAGCTGTTTTTT. Its protein is CASSFLAGSGELFF. The rearrangement links TRBV5-4 to TRBJ2-2, with D perhaps matching TRBD2 (6 bases). Deletions cut 2 bases from V and 6 bases from J, with 11 bases between. CDR1 is SGHNT, CDR2 YYREEE, per germline (reference sequence). The CDR3 sequence is 14 residues long.

The J gene is TRBJ2-3, the V gene TRBV20-1; TRBD2 aligns across 7 bases. Unmatched junction bases numbered 8, after V lost 5 bases and J lost 3 bases. Germline V CDR1 and CDR2: DFQATT, SNEGSKA (reference sequence). The CDR3 has 14 residues. CDR3 nucleotides: TGCAGTGCTTGGGAGGGGACTTATACAGATACGCAGTATTTT. This sequence encodes CSAWEGTYTDTQYF.

The chain links TRBV9 to TRBJ2-7; TRBD2 might be the D (5 bases). This CDR3 has 15 residues. Trimming left V 4 bases short and J 3 bases short, with 17 bases between. Germline CDR1 SGDLS, CDR2 YYNGEE. CDR3: CASSPEGSGNYEQYF. As DNA, the CDR3 is TGTGCCAGCAGCCCAGAGGGTTCGGGGAACTACGAGCAGTACTTC.

The chain employs TRBV4-1 and TRBJ2-3; possible D gene TRBD2, 5 bases. In germline, CDR1 is MGHRA, CDR2 YSYEKL. This CDR3 contains 16 residues. The V end lost 4 bases, the J end lost 0 bases, and 14 bases lay between the germline ends. The CDR3 region has the DNA TGCGCCAGCAGCCCCAAGGGAGTTTCTAGCACAGATACGCAGTATTTT. This codes for CASSPKGVSSTDTQYF.

The CDR3 sequence is CASSPDVGGANVLTF. In DNA, the CDR3 is TGTGCCAGCAGCCCCGATGTTGGTGGGGCCAACGTCCTGACTTTC. This chain joins TRBV9 and TRBJ2-6; no clear D. Trimming took 4 bases from V and 3 from J, leaving 11 bases between them. The CDR3 covers 15 residues. The germline V gene has CDR1 SGDLS and CDR2 YYNGEE.

For the CDR3, the DNA is TGCAGCGTTGAAGATCTGTCGCAAGAGCAGTACTTC. This translates into CSVEDLSQEQYF. The gene calls are TRBV29-1 and TRBJ2-7; D remains unclear. CDR1 and CDR2 from the germline V gene are SQVTM and ANQGSEA. The CDR3 is 12 residues long. V was pared by 0 bases and J by 7 bases, with 10 bases between.

This chain links TRBV12-5 with TRBJ2-1, with 7 bases that match TRBD2. The CDR3 consists of 12 residues. The germline CDR1 and CDR2 sequences are LGHNT and FRNRAP. V shed 9 bases, J shed 5 bases, and the junction held 4 bases outside the gene matches. CDR3 sequence (DNA): TGTGCTAGCAGACTAGCCCACAATGAGCAGTTCTTC. Its protein product is CASRLAHNEQFF.

This chain links TRBV7-9 with TRBJ1-1; perhaps TRBD1 as D (6 bases). V was clipped by 4 bases and J by 6 bases, with 9 bases between them. CDR1 is SEHNR, CDR2 FQNEAQ, per germline (reference sequence). This CDR3 has 12 residues. The CDR3 nucleotides read TGTGCCAGCAGCTCTGGACAGCCTGAAGCTTTCTTT. The encoded protein is CASSSGQPEAFF.

CDR3 sequence: CASSYLGNQPQHF. Here the CDR3 DNA reads TGTGCCAGCAGTTACTTGGGCAATCAGCCCCAGCATTTT. The rearrangement links TRBV6-2 or TRBV6-3 to TRBJ1-5; no clear D. CDR3 size: 13 residues. CDR1 MNHEY and CDR2 SVGEGT come from the germline V gene. The germline V and J ends were trimmed by 1 base and 2 bases, with 3 bases remaining between them.

This chain uses TRBV7-9 with TRBJ2-6; no firm D call. Trimming shortened V by 0 bases and J by 4 bases, and 1 base separated the two germline ends. The germline V gene encodes CDR1 SEHNR and CDR2 FQNEAQ (reference sequence). The CDR3 is made up of 13 amino acids. DNA for the CDR3: TGTGCCAGCAGCTTAGCCGGGGCCAACGTCCTGACTTTC. This codes for CASSLAGANVLTF.

The chain links TRBV7-9 to TRBJ2-5; D gene uncertain. CDR1 is SEHNR, CDR2 FQNEAQ, per germline (reference sequence). The CDR3 loop spans 13 amino acids. V lost 1 base, J lost 5 bases, and 8 bases lay in between. CDR3 nucleotides: TGTGCCAGCAGCTTAGATCTGAGGGAGACCCAGTACTTC. Protein sequence: CASSLDLRETQYF.

The chain is built from TRBV4-1 and TRBJ2-3; TRBD2 might be the D (5 bases). The CDR3 contains 16 residues. The germline V and J ends were trimmed by 0 bases and 3 bases, with 13 bases remaining between them. The germline V gene has CDR1 MGHRA and CDR2 YSYEKL. CDR3 amino acids: CASSQEPGLQTDTQYF. DNA of the CDR3: TGCGCCAGCAGCCAAGAGCCAGGACTTCAGACAGATACGCAGTATTTT.

This chain joins TRBV25-1 and TRBJ2-1; TRBD2 aligns across 7 bases. With V trimmed by 5 bases and J by 6 bases, 7 bases remained unmatched. This CDR3 is built from 14 residues. The germline gives CDR1 MGHDK, CDR2 SYGVNS. CDR3 nucleotide sequence: TGTGCCAGCAGTAGAGGGGCGGGAGTCAATGAGCAGTTCTTC. Translation gives CASSRGAGVNEQFF. The full variable domain, in which reference TRBV25-1 and TRBJ2-1 provide the parts outside the CDR3, is EADIYQTPRYLVIGTGKKITLECSQTMGHDKMYWYQQDPGMELHLIHYSYGVNSTEKGDLSSESTVSRIRTEHFPLTLESARPSHTSQYLCASSRGAGVNEQFFGPGTRLTVL.

The chain links TRBV6-5 to TRBJ2-3; possibly TRBD2 for D (6 bases). The CDR3 runs 15 residues. Trimming stripped 5 bases from V and 2 bases from J, with 14 bases between. Looked up from germline, CDR1 is MNHEY and CDR2 is SVGAGI. Here the CDR3 DNA reads TGTGCCAGCAGTCCGGGGGTAGCGCTCACAGATACGCAGTATTTT. This encodes CASSPGVALTDTQYF.

The rearrangement uses TRBV10-2 and TRBJ2-2, with no clear D. This CDR3 is 11 amino acids long. V lost 4 bases, J lost 6 bases, and 3 bases lay in between. Germline V gene lookup returns CDR1 WSHSY and CDR2 SAAADI. CDR3 coding DNA: TGCGCCAGCAGTGGGTCCGGGGAGCTGTTTTTT. Its protein is CASSGSGELFF.

The rearrangement links TRBV27 to TRBJ1-1, with D unclear. Trimming took off 5 bases at V and 1 base at J, with 14 bases between the two ends. CDR1 is MNHEY, CDR2 SMNVEV, per germline (reference sequence). This CDR3 has 15 residues. The CDR3 bases are TGTGCCAGCAGTGGATCCCGGGTAGCGAACACTGAAGCTTTCTTT. This sequence encodes CASSGSRVANTEAFF.

The genes are TRBV29-1 and TRBJ1-3; D is ambiguous. Germline V CDR1 and CDR2: SQVTM, ANQGSEA. V shed 1 base and J shed 3 bases, with 4 bases lying between them. The CDR3 loop spans 12 amino acids. The CDR3 DNA reads TGCAGCGTTGAAGGGAATGGAAACACCATATATTTT. Protein sequence: CSVEGNGNTIYF.

The V gene is TRBV20-1, the J gene TRBJ2-5, with 9 bases matching TRBD1. Germline loops: CDR1 DFQATT, CDR2 SNEGSKA (reference sequence). V was pared by 3 bases and J by 2 bases, with 1 base of the junction left unmatched. The CDR3 extends over 13 amino acids. The CDR3 region is CSARGQGQETQYF. CDR3 DNA sequence: TGCAGTGCTAGGGGACAGGGACAAGAGACCCAGTACTTC.

This clonotype was seen more than once but under ten times. The chain combines TRBV27 with TRBJ2-7, with TRBD1 matching 7 bases. Trimming cost V 5 bases and J 6 bases; bases outside gene matches: 4. The germline V gene has CDR1 MNHEY and CDR2 SMNVEV (reference sequence). The CDR3 has 12 amino acids. CDR3 nucleotides: TGTGCCAGCAGTCCCACAGGGGCCGAGCAGTACTTC. Residues: CASSPTGAEQYF.

The chain combines TRBV30 with TRBJ1-1; possibly TRBD1 for D (6 bases). The CDR3 has 13 amino acids. Germline values: CDR1 GTSNPN, CDR2 SVGIG (reference sequence). Between the trimmed V and J ends, which lost 2 bases and 7 bases, there was a span of 14 bases. The CDR3 here is CAWSSTGADEAFF. The CDR3 DNA follows: TGTGCCTGGAGTTCAACGGGGGCCGATGAAGCTTTCTTT.

Concerning this clonotype itself: An end of the junction does not agree with germline; a read error may underlie this. CDR3 DNA: TGTGCCGGCAGCTTATCCCCTCCCGAGCAGTTCTTC. Translation gives CAGSLSPPEQFF. V is TRBV11-2 and J is TRBJ2-1; D uncertain. Germline V gives CDR1 SGHAT, CDR2 FQNNGV. This CDR3 region has 12 residues.

This chain uses TRBV20-1 with TRBJ2-7; the match to TRBD2 covers 10 bases. The CDR3 covers 15 residues. V trimming: 4 bases; J trimming: 0 bases; junction bases outside the gene matches: 6. CDR1 DFQATT and CDR2 SNEGSKA come from the germline V gene (reference sequence). In DNA, the CDR3 is TGCAGTGCTAAGCAACTAGCGGGATCCTCCTACGAGCAGTACTTC. It specifies CSAKQLAGSSYEQYF.

The CDR3 is CASSYRAPPGEQYF. CDR3 nucleotide sequence: TGTGCCAGCAGTTATAGGGCTCCTCCTGGAGAGCAGTACTTC. The chain links TRBV6-5 to TRBJ2-7; D is ambiguous. The CDR3 consists of 14 residues. In germline, CDR1 is MNHEY, CDR2 SVGAGI. V was shortened by 3 bases and J by 7 bases, with 16 bases between the two germline ends.

The chain is built from TRBV20-1 and TRBJ2-7; 7 nucleotides align to TRBD2. This CDR3 region has 15 residues. Trimming cost V 4 bases and J 1 base; bases outside gene matches: 10. Germline values: CDR1 DFQATT, CDR2 SNEGSKA (reference sequence). CDR3 nucleotide sequence: TGCAGTGCTAACCCCTATAGCGGGCGATCCTACGAGCAGTACTTC. Protein product: CSANPYSGRSYEQYF.

The count of this clonotype is one. The rearrangement joins TRBV12-3 or TRBV12-4 to TRBJ2-6; D might be TRBD2 (5 bases). V was shortened by 4 bases and J by 4 bases, with 17 bases between the two germline ends. The CDR3 is made up of 17 amino acids. The CDR3 sequence: CASSSVLGGRGANVLTF. As DNA, the CDR3 is TGTGCCAGCAGTTCTGTTCTAGGAGGCAGGGGGGCCAACGTCCTGACTTTC.

This CDR3 reads CASSLKPDGSSYNEQFF. Here the CDR3 DNA reads TGTGCCAGCAGCTTAAAACCGGACGGTAGCTCCTACAATGAGCAGTTCTTC. The rearrangement links TRBV7-9 to TRBJ2-1; D gene ambiguous. Germline CDR1 is SEHNR and CDR2 is FQNEAQ (reference sequence). V shed 2 bases and J shed 0 bases, with 14 bases lying between them. There are 17 residues in the CDR3.

This clonotype has a single count. The chain is built from TRBV7-6 and TRBJ2-7; perhaps TRBD1 as D (5 bases). Per germline, CDR1 SGHVS and CDR2 FNYEAQ. Trimming pared 2 bases from V and 5 bases from J, leaving 10 bases between. The CDR3 is 13 amino acids. CDR3 bases: TGTGCCAGCAGCTTAACCCGGACAAACGAGCAGTACTTC. Encoded protein: CASSLTRTNEQYF.

CDR3 protein: CASSLADREQYF. The CDR3 nucleotides read TGTGCCAGCAGTTTGGCGGATCGCGAGCAGTACTTC. This rearrangement joins TRBV12-3 or TRBV12-4 to TRBJ2-7; D gene uncertain. The CDR3 spans 12 residues. V gave up 3 bases and J gave up 6 bases, with 9 bases separating them.

The genes are TRBV7-9 and TRBJ1-1; unclear D gene. The ends were cut back, 6 bases at V and 2 bases at J, with 13 bases in the middle. CDR3 size: 14 residues. Germline CDR1 is SEHNR and CDR2 is FQNEAQ (reference sequence). This chain's CDR3 is CASRDGLDNTEAFF. The CDR3 bases are TGTGCCAGCAGGGACGGTTTGGACAACACTGAAGCTTTCTTT.